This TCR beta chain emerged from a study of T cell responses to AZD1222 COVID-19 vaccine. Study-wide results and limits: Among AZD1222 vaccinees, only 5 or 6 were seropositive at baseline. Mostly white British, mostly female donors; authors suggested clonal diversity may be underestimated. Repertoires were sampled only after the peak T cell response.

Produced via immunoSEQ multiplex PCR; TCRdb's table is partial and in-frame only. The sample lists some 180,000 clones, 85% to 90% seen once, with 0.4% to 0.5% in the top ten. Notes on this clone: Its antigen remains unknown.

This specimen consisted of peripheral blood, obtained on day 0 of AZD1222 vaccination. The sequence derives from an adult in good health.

The chain's CDR3 is CASSRLGNTGELFF. The CDR3 region has the DNA TGTGCCAGCAGCCGACTAGGTAACACCGGGGAGCTGTTTTTT. The chain has TRBV7-6 and TRBJ2-2; possibly TRBD2 for D (6 bases). CDR1 and CDR2 (germline): SGHVS, FNYEAQ. This CDR3 contains 14 residues. V was pared by 5 bases and J by 2 bases, with 9 bases between. The full variable domain, completed using reference TRBV7-6 and TRBJ2-2, is GAGVSQSPRYKVTKRGQDVALRCDPISGHVSLYWYRQALGQGPEFLTYFNYEAQQDKSGLPNDRFSAERPEGSISTLTIQRTEQRDSAMYRCASSRLGNTGELFFGEGSRLTVL.